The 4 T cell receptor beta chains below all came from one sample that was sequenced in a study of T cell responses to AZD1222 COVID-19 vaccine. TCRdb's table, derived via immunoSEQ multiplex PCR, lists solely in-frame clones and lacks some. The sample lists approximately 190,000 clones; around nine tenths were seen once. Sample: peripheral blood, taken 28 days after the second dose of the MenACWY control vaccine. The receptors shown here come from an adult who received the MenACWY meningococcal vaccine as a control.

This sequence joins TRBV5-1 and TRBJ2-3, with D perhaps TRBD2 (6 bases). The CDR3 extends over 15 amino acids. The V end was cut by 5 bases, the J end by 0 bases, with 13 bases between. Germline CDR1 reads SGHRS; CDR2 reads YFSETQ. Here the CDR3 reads CASRGLAGSTDTQYF. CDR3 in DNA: TGCGCCAGCAGGGGGCTCGCGGGAAGCACAGATACGCAGTATTTT. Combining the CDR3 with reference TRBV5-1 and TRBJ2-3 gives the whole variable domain KAGVTQTPRYLIKTRGQQVTLSCSPISGHRSVSWYQQTPGQGLQFLFEYFSETQRNKGNFPGRFSGRQFSNSRSEMNVSTLELGDSALYLCASRGLAGSTDTQYFGPGTRLTVL.

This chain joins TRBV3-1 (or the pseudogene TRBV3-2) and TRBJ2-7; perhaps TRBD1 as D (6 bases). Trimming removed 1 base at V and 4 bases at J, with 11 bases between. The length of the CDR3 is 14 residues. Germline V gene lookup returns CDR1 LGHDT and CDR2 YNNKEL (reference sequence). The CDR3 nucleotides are TGTGCCAGCAGCCAAGGGGGACACCATTACGAGCAGTACTTC. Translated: CASSQGGHHYEQYF.

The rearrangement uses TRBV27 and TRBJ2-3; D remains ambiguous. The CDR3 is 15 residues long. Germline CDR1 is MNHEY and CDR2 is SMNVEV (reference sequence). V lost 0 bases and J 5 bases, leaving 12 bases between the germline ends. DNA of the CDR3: TGTGCCAGCAGTTTATCGACCTCTGGGATAGATACGCAGTATTTT. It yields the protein CASSLSTSGIDTQYF.

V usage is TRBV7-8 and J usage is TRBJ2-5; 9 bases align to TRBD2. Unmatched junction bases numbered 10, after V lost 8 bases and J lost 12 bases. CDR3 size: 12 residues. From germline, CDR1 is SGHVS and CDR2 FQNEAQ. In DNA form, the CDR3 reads TGTGCCAGCGCAACTAGCGGGTTTTGGAAGTACTTC. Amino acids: CASATSGFWKYF.